These T cell receptor beta chains were read from a single sample in a study of post-analysis software for immune sequencing data. MiXCR, run by TCRdb on the PCR reads, gives a single entry per CDR3 protein. The sample has about 760,000 distinct CDR3 sequences, 30% seen once. The sample taken for sequencing was blood. The receptors were gathered from a girl aged 10 to 17 with multiple sclerosis. Both conserved end residues are part of each CDR3. A D gene is named only where the DNA matches it firmly. Where a row states a size, it is once, few, many or the class of an expanded clone; other rows omit it.

>few|NA|TRBJ2-7|TRBV20-1
TGCAGTGCTAGAGACAGGCCCCACGAGCAGTACTTC
CSARDRPHEQYF
>NA|TRBD2|TRBJ2-3|TRBV12-3/TRBV12-4
TGTGCCAGCAGAACGGGTAGCGGGGGCATGCGAACAGATACGCAGTATTTT
CASRTGSGGMRTDTQYF
>few|NA|TRBJ1-2|TRBV6-1
TGTGCCAGCAGTGAAGGAGGCGGCAATAACTATGGCTACACCTTC
CASSEGGGNNYGYTF
>NA|NA|TRBJ2-7|TRBV29-1
TGCAGCGTTGGGGGTTTGGGTCCGACCTACGAGCAGTACTTC
CSVGGLGPTYEQYF
>few|TRBD1|TRBJ1-6|TRBV6-5
TGTGCCAGCAGTTACTCCCTTCGGGACAGTTCGAATTCACCCCTCCACTTT
CASSYSLRDSSNSPLHF
>few|TRBD1|TRBJ1-5|TRBV15
TGTGCCACCAGCAGAGGACTGACAGGGCTCCGGGGGAACGATCAGCCCCAGCATTTT
CATSRGLTGLRGNDQPQHF
>many|NA|TRBJ2-6|TRBV6-2/TRBV6-3
TGTGCCAGCAGCCTCGGGTCTCCCGGGGCCAACGTCCTGACTTTC
CASSLGSPGANVLTF
>few|TRBD2|TRBJ2-7|TRBV20-1
TGCAGTGCCACCGGACTAGCGGGGGGCATCGAGCAGTACTTC
CSATGLAGGIEQYF
>few|TRBD2|TRBJ2-1|TRBV7-2
TGTGCCAGCAGCGTATCGGGACTAGCGGGGAGTGAGCAGTTCTTC
CASSVSGLAGSEQFF
>NA|NA|TRBJ2-7|TRBV12-3/TRBV12-4
TGTGCCAGCAGGGTTGGGCCTAGCGAGCAGTACTTC
CASRVGPSEQYF
>NA|NA|TRBJ2-1|TRBV5-1
TGCGCCAGCAGCCCCCAGACAGACTACAATGAGCAGTTCTTC
CASSPQTDYNEQFF
>NA|TRBD1|TRBJ1-5|TRBV5-1
TGCGCCAGCAGCTTGGGGACAGGGCATTATCAGCCCCAGCATTTT
CASSLGTGHYQPQHF
>NA|TRBD1|TRBJ2-7|TRBV5-1
TGCGCCAGCAGCTCACAGACAGGGGTGAGAAACGAGCAGTACTTC
CASSSQTGVRNEQYF
>few|TRBD1|TRBJ1-1|TRBV29-1
TGCAGCGTTGAGGACAGGGCTCTGGGGACTGAAGCTTTCTTT
CSVEDRALGTEAFF
>many|TRBD1|TRBJ2-7|TRBV4-3
TGCGCCAGCAGCCAATCAGCAGGGGGCGGCTACGAGCAGTACTTC
CASSQSAGGGYEQYF
>few|NA|TRBJ2-7|TRBV28
TGTGCCAGCAGTGGGGACACTCCACTATACGAGCAGTACTTC
CASSGDTPLYEQYF
>few|TRBD2|TRBJ2-1|TRBV18
TGTGCCAGCTCACCACCCAGGGCTAGCGGGAGTAATGAGCAGTTCTTC
CASSPPRASGSNEQFF
>NA|TRBD2|TRBJ2-5|TRBV10-3
TGTGCCACCGGACTAGCGGGAGATTCGAAGACCCAGTACTTC
CATGLAGDSKTQYF
>NA|TRBD1|TRBJ1-1|TRBV9
TGTGCCAGCAGCGTAGCTGCAGGGGGCGCATTGGACACTGAAGCTTTCTTT
CASSVAAGGALDTEAFF